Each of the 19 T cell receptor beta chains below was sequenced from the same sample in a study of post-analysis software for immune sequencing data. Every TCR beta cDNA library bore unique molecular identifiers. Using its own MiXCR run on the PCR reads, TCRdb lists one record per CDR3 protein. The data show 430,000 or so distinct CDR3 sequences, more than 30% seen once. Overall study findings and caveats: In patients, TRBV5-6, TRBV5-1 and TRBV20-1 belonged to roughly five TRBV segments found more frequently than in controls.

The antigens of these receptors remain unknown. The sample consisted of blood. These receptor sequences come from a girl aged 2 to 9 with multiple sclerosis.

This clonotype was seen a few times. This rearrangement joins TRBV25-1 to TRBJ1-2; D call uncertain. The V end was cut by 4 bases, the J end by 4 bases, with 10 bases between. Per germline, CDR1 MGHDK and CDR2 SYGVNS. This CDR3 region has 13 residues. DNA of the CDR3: TGTGCCAGCAGTGTGGAGTACCTCTATGGCTACACCTTC. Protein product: CASSVEYLYGYTF.

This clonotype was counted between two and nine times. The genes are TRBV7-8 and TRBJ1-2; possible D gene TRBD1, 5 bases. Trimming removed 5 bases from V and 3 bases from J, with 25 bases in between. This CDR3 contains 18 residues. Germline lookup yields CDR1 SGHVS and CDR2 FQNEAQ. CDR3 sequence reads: CASSPITGGPRMDYGYTF. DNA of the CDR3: TGTGCCAGCAGCCCCATCACAGGAGGCCCCCGGATGGACTATGGCTACACCTTC.

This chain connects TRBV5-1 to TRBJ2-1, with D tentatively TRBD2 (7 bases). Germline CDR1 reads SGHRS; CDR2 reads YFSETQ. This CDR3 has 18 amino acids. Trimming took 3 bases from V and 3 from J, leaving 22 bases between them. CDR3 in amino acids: CASSWGGGASLNYNEQFF. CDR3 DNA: TGCGCCAGCAGCTGGGGAGGGGGGGCCTCTCTAAACTACAATGAGCAGTTCTTC.

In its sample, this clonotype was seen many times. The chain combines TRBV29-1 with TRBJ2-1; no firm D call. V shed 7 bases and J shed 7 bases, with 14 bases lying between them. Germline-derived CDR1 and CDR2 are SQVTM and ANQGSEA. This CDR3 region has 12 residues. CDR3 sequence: CSARPIGNEQFF. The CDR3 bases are TGCAGCGCCCGCCCAATTGGGAATGAGCAGTTCTTC.

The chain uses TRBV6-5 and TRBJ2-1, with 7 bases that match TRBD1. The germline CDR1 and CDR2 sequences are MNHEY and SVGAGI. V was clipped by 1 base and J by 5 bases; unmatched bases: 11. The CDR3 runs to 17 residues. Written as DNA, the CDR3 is TGTGCCAGCAGTTACTTGGACAGGTTTCGGTCTGACAATGAGCAGTTCTTC. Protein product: CASSYLDRFRSDNEQFF.

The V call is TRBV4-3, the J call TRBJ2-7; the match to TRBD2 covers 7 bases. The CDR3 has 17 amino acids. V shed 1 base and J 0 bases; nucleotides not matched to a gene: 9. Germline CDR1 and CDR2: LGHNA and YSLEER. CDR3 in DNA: TGCGCCAGCAGCCAAGGGCCCCTAGCGGTCTTCTCCTACGAGCAGTACTTC. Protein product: CASSQGPLAVFSYEQYF.

CDR3 sequence (DNA): TGCAGTGCTAGTGTTCTCTACAGAAGATCACCCAATCAGCCCCAGCATTTT. The encoded protein is CSASVLYRRSPNQPQHF. The chain is built from TRBV20-1 and TRBJ1-5; D is undetermined. V shed 3 bases and J shed 3 bases, with 21 bases lying between them. The CDR3 contains 17 residues. CDR1 and CDR2 from the germline V gene are DFQATT and SNEGSKA (reference sequence).

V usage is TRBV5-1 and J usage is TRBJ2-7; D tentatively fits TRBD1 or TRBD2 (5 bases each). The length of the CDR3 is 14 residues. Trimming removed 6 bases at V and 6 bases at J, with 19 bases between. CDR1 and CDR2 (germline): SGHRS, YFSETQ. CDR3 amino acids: CASTIGAVGSEQYF. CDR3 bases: TGCGCCAGCACCATCGGGGCGGTGGGGAGCGAGCAGTACTTC.

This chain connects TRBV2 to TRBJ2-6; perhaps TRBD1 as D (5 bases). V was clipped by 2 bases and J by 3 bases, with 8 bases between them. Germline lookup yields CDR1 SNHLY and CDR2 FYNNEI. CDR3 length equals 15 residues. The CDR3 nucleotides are TGTGCCAGCAGTGAACAGGGTAGTGGGGCCAACGTCCTGACTTTC. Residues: CASSEQGSGANVLTF.

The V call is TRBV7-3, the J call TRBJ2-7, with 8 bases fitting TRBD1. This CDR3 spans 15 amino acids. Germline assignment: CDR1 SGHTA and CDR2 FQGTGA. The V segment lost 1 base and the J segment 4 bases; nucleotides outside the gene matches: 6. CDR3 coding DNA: TGTGCCAGCAGCTTAAAAGCCGGGGACAGGTACGAGCAGTACTTC. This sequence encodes CASSLKAGDRYEQYF. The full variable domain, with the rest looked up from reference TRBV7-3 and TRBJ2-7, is GAGVSQTPSNKVTEKGKYVELRCDPISGHTALYWYRQSLGQGPEFLIYFQGTGAADDSGLPNDRFFAVRPEGSVSTLKIQRTERGDSAVYLCASSLKAGDRYEQYFGPGTRLTVT.

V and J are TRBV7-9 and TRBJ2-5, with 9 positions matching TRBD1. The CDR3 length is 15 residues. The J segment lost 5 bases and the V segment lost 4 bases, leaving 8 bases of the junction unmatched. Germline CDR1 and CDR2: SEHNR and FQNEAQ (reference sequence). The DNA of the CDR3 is TGTGCCAGCAGCTCCCCCGGGACAGGGCCGGAGACCCAGTACTTC. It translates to CASSSPGTGPETQYF.

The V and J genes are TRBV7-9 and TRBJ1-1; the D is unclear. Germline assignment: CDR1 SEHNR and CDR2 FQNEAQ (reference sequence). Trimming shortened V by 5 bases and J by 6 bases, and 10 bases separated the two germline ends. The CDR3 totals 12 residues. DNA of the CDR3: TGTGCCAGCAGCCCCCGGCGCGCTGAAGCTTTCTTT. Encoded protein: CASSPRRAEAFF.

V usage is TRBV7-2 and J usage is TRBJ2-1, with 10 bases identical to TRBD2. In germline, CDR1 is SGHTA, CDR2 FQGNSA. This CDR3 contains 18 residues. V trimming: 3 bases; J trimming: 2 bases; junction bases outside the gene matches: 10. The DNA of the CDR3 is TGTGCCAGCAGCTTGACCGCTAGCGGGAGTTCTGCCTACAATGAGCAGTTCTTC. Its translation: CASSLTASGSSAYNEQFF.

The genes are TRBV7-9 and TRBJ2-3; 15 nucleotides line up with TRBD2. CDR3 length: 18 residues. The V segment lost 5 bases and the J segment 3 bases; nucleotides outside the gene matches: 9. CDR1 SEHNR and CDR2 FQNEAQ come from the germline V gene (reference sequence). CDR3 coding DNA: TGTGCCAGCAGCGGACTAGCGGGAGGGCCTGTTAAAACAGATACGCAGTATTTT. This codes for CASSGLAGGPVKTDTQYF.

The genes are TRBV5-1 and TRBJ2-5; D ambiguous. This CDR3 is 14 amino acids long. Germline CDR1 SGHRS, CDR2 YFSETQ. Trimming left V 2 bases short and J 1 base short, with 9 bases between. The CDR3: CASSFRPLQETQYF. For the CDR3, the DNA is TGCGCCAGCAGCTTCAGGCCCCTCCAAGAGACCCAGTACTTC.

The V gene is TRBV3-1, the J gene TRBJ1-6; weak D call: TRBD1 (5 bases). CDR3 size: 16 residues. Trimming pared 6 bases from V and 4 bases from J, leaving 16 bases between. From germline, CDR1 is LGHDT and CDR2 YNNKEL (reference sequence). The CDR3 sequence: CASRRRAVEYNSPLHF. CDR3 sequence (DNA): TGTGCCAGCAGGCGCAGGGCCGTGGAATATAATTCACCCCTCCACTTT.

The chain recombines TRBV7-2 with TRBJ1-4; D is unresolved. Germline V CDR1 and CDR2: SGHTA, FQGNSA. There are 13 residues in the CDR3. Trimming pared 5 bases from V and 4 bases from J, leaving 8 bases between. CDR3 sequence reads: CASSRRINEKLFF. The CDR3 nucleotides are TGTGCCAGCAGCCGACGGATTAATGAAAAACTGTTTTTT.

The CDR3 DNA sequence: TGTGCCAGCAGCTTGGAGGACAGGACCTACAATGAGCAGTACTTC. Translation gives CASSLEDRTYNEQYF. This rearrangement joins TRBV5-5 to TRBJ2-1; 7 bases agree with TRBD1. Near its end, the DNA agrees better with TRBJ2-7, so the J call may be wrong. Germline-derived CDR1 and CDR2 are SGHKS and YYEKEE (reference sequence). CDR3 length: 15 amino acids.

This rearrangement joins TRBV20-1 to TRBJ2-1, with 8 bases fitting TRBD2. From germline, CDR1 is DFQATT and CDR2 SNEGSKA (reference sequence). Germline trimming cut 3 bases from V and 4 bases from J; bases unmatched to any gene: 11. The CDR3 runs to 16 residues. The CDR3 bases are TGCAGTGCTAGGTCGATGGCTAGCGGGTCTTACAATGAGCAGTTCTTC. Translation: CSARSMASGSYNEQFF.